The 2 T cell receptor beta chains reported below all come from one sample, sequenced in a study of shared clonotypes between healthy human individuals. Sequencing was performed with immunoSEQ multiplex PCR; in TCRdb, only in-frame clones are kept and a portion is missing. The sample records roughly 2 million clones, nearly 97% being singletons. Sequencing was done on a sample of naive CD4+ T cells sorted from blood. Indicated subset: CD45RA+ positively selected. The receptors shown here come from a man between 18 and 29 years old in good health.

As regards this clone: At the DNA level, this CDR3 is encoded by other sequences in the same sample as well. J is TRBJ1-6 and V is TRBV6-5; D may be TRBD1 (6 bases). Germline V gives CDR1 MNHEY, CDR2 SVGAGI. Trimming stripped 6 bases from V and 6 bases from J, with 12 bases between. CDR3 length: 14 amino acids. The CDR3 sequence is CASSFGQLNSPLHF. CDR3 sequence (DNA): TGTGCCAGCAGCTTCGGACAGCTTAATTCACCCCTCCACTTT.

CDR3 DNA: TGCGCCAGCAGCTTGGAGCGGTTGCAGTCCTACGAGCAGTACTTC. Residues: CASSLERLQSYEQYF. The chain combines TRBV5-1 with TRBJ2-7; tentative D call: TRBD2 (5 bases). The V end was cut by 0 bases, the J end by 1 base, with 11 bases between. Germline V lookup: CDR1 SGHRS, CDR2 YFSETQ. The CDR3 has 15 residues.